This TCR beta chain is drawn from a study of shared clonotypes between healthy human individuals. Study-level findings and limits: Generation of non-shared clonotypes was less probable than generation of clonotypes shared by all four donors.

Subsets obtained from CD4+ cells comprised CD45RA+ naive and CD45RA-negative memory cells. Germline V gives CDR1 SNHLY, CDR2 FYNNEI. J lost 1 base, V lost 10 bases, and 12 bases had no gene match. The CDR3 consists of 16 residues. Sorted-subset replicate PCR reactions contained roughly 200 ng DNA, corresponding to roughly 29,000 T cell genomes. Original processing notes: Filtering differed, since immunoSEQ gave only junction sequences and no quality scores. Measured with immunoSEQ multiplex PCR; TCRdb has only the in-frame clones, and not every one. Clone size and the V and J calls come from that table; the DNA yielded D and trimming. The sample lists over a million clones; 95% to 97% were seen once. To note about this clone: Its antigen is not identified.

Specimen: naive CD4+ T cells sorted from blood. The subset: CD45RA+ positively selected. This TCR derives from a man younger than 45 in good health. The genes are TRBV2 and TRBJ2-3, with 9 bases identical to TRBD1. The CDR3 protein is CAIVSWTGVGTDTQYF. CDR3 nucleotide sequence: TGTGCCATTGTATCCTGGACAGGGGTTGGCACAGATACGCAGTATTTT.